Presented here are 9 T cell receptor beta chains from one specimen sequenced in a study of molecular identifiers for immune sequencing clone quantification. TCRdb redid the calling of the PCR reads with MiXCR, one entry per CDR3 protein. The sample carries about 500,000 distinct CDR3 sequences, 20% to 25% recorded once. Sequenced material: naive CD8+ T cells from blood, with Jurkat cell RNA spiked in. The subset here: FACS-sorted CD8+CD4-CCR7+CD45RA+ naive T cells. These receptors all come from a human donor in good health. Some libraries in this study had Jurkat cell RNA spiked in.

Turning to this clonotype: Germline and junction disagree at one end, which may indicate a read error. V usage is TRBV12-3 or TRBV12-4 and J usage is TRBJ1-2; D call uncertain. The CDR3 is 11 residues long. CDR3 DNA: TGTGCCTGCAGTTCCAGCTATGGCTACACCTTC. Amino acids: CACSSSYGYTF.

As concerns this clonotype: This could be a read error, since a much larger clone is one nucleotide away. V and J are TRBV25-1 and TRBJ2-7; D is undetermined. Trimming cost V 8 bases and J 2 bases, with 13 bases left between them. Germline V gene sequence: CDR1 MGHDK, CDR2 SYGVNS. CDR3 length equals 13 residues. CDR3 coding DNA: TGTGCCAGCCTGGACCGGTTTACCTACGAGCAGTACTTC. It specifies CASLDRFTYEQYF.

This clonotype turned up a few times. The CDR3 nucleotides are TGTGCCAGCAGTTTCGGTAGACCCGGGGAGCTGTTTTTT. It yields the protein CASSFGRPGELFF. V is TRBV27 and J is TRBJ2-2, with unresolved D. Trimming removed 3 bases from V and 6 bases from J, with 8 bases in between. The CDR3 runs to 13 residues. Germline V lookup: CDR1 MNHEY, CDR2 SMNVEV (reference sequence).

This clonotype was observed a handful of times. The chain joins TRBV19 to TRBJ2-3; D is uncertain. The CDR3 runs 14 residues. From germline, CDR1 is LNHDA and CDR2 SQIVND (reference sequence). Trimming stripped 4 bases from V and 1 base from J, with 9 bases between. Here the CDR3 reads CASSSISGTDTQYF. Written as DNA, the CDR3 is TGTGCCAGTAGTAGTATTTCGGGCACAGATACGCAGTATTTT.

This clonotype was detected a few times. This chain links TRBV27 with TRBJ1-5; D gene unclear. The germline V gene has CDR1 MNHEY and CDR2 SMNVEV (reference sequence). The CDR3 consists of 13 residues. V was cut by 1 base and J by 7 bases, with 8 bases left in between. The CDR3 region is CASSLYLDQPQHF. DNA of the CDR3: TGTGCCAGCAGTTTATACCTGGACCAGCCCCAGCATTTT.

This clonotype showed up many times. The chain links TRBV7-9 to TRBJ1-1; D is perhaps TRBD1 (5 bases). The germline V gene has CDR1 SEHNR and CDR2 FQNEAQ (reference sequence). Trimming shortened V by 1 base and J by 8 bases, and 17 bases separated the two germline ends. The CDR3 runs 15 residues. Here the CDR3 reads CASSLVAGSGSEAFF. In DNA form, the CDR3 reads TGTGCCAGCAGCTTAGTAGCAGGGTCGGGATCAGAAGCTTTCTTT.

This clonotype was recorded many times. The J gene is TRBJ2-7, the V gene TRBV6-1; D possibly corresponds to TRBD1 (6 bases). The germline V and J ends were trimmed by 2 bases and 2 bases, with 10 bases remaining between them. Looked up from germline, CDR1 is MNHNS and CDR2 is SASEGT. CDR3 size: 14 residues. The CDR3 DNA follows: TGTGCCAGCAGTGAATGGGCAGGGGCCTACGAGCAGTACTTC. The encoded protein is CASSEWAGAYEQYF.

The chain couples TRBV2 to TRBJ1-4; 10 bases are a match to TRBD1. CDR1 SNHLY and CDR2 FYNNEI come from the germline V gene. J was trimmed by 6 bases and V by 7 bases; bases with no gene match: 11. This CDR3 is 16 amino acids long. CDR3 coding DNA: TGTGCCAGCACCCCCTCCGCCGGGACAGGGGATGAAAAACTGTTTTTT. Residues: CASTPSAGTGDEKLFF. Together with reference TRBV2 and TRBJ1-4, the CDR3 gives the full variable domain: EPEVTQTPSHQVTQMGQEVILRCVPISNHLYFYWYRQILGQKVEFLVSFYNNEISEKSEIFDDQFSVERPDGSNFTLKIRSTKLEDSAMYFCASTPSAGTGDEKLFFGSGTQLSVL.

The rearrangement joins TRBV27 to TRBJ1-4; D might be TRBD1 (6 bases). CDR1 and CDR2 from the germline V gene are MNHEY and SMNVEV (reference sequence). The CDR3 length is 17 residues. Trimming shortened V by 0 bases and J by 8 bases, and 19 bases separated the two germline ends. CDR3 protein: CASSLSRQGTAWEKLFF. The CDR3 DNA sequence: TGTGCCAGCAGTTTATCGAGGCAGGGGACCGCTTGGGAAAAACTGTTTTTT.